These 15 T cell receptor beta chains share one sample of origin, sequenced in a study of response to subunit inactivated influenza vaccine. TCRdb analysed the RT-PCR reads with MiXCR anew, one entry per CDR3 protein. Of some 480,000 distinct CDR3 sequences in the sample, roughly 9.7% were seen once. Sample: PBMCs from blood, taken roughly 6 weeks after vaccination. These receptors were obtained from a man aged 45-65 years who received an inactivated influenza vaccine.

This clonotype was observed many times. This chain joins TRBV19 and TRBJ2-7, with D perhaps being TRBD1 or TRBD2 (5 bases each). The CDR3 contains 14 residues. Trimming cost V 6 bases and J 3 bases, with 15 bases left between them. Germline V gene data show CDR1 as LNHDA and CDR2 as SQIVND (reference sequence). This CDR3 is CASSPGTIGYEQYF. The CDR3 DNA is TGTGCCAGTAGCCCCGGGACGATAGGCTACGAGCAGTACTTC. Filled out from reference TRBV19 and TRBJ2-7, the complete variable domain reads DGGITQSPKYLFRKEGQNVTLSCEQNLNHDAMYWYRQDPGQGLRLIYYSQIVNDFQKGDIAEGYSVSREKKESFPLTVTSAQKNPTAFYLCASSPGTIGYEQYFGPGTRLTVT.

This clonotype was recorded a few times. CDR3 residues: CASRGVGRETQYF. In nucleotides, the CDR3 is TGTGCCAGCAGAGGGGTTGGACGAGAGACCCAGTACTTC. The rearrangement links TRBV11-2 to TRBJ2-5; a possible D gene is TRBD1 (5 bases). Germline values: CDR1 SGHAT, CDR2 FQNNGV. The CDR3 contains 13 residues. V was shortened by 6 bases and J by 4 bases, with 12 bases between the two germline ends.

This clonotype was seen a handful of times. V is TRBV6-1 and J is TRBJ2-7; 8 bases map to TRBD2. This CDR3 region has 15 residues. Losses at the gene ends were 5 bases for V and 5 bases for J; bases not matched to a gene: 11. The germline gives CDR1 MNHNS, CDR2 SASEGT. This chain's CDR3 is CASSLERLATNEQYF. The CDR3 DNA is TGTGCCAGCAGTCTTGAACGACTAGCGACGAACGAGCAGTACTTC.

The V and J genes are TRBV27 and TRBJ1-1; TRBD1 is a possible D gene (6 bases). V shed 4 bases and J shed 4 bases, with 13 bases lying between them. Germline loops: CDR1 MNHEY, CDR2 SMNVEV (reference sequence). This CDR3 is 14 amino acids long. The CDR3 coding sequence is TGTGCCAGCAGTTACCAGGGGTTTGGCACTGAAGCTTTCTTT. This sequence encodes CASSYQGFGTEAFF.

In this sample, this clonotype turned up many times. V usage is TRBV7-2 and J usage is TRBJ2-3, with D perhaps matching TRBD2 (5 bases). This CDR3 spans 14 amino acids. The V end lost 7 bases, the J end lost 3 bases, and 14 bases lay between the germline ends. Germline lookup yields CDR1 SGHTA and CDR2 FQGNSA. CDR3 amino acids: CASTLFPGTDTQYF. CDR3 DNA: TGTGCCAGCACCTTGTTTCCGGGGACAGATACGCAGTATTTT.

This clonotype was observed many times. The rearrangement uses TRBV2 and TRBJ2-5; D not certain. There are 14 residues in the CDR3. The ends were cut back, 3 bases at V and 1 base at J, with 9 bases in the middle. Germline values: CDR1 SNHLY, CDR2 FYNNEI. The CDR3 DNA reads TGTGCCAGCAGTGACCCGTGGGTCCAAGAGACCCAGTACTTC. Translated, it gives CASSDPWVQETQYF.

This chain connects TRBV24-1 to TRBJ2-5; tentatively, D is TRBD1 (6 bases). The CDR3 contains 17 residues. Germline assignment: CDR1 KGHDR and CDR2 SFDVKD. The V gene lost 3 bases and the J gene lost 5 bases, with 21 bases spanning the gap. This CDR3 is CATSDAGLRGGRETQYF. CDR3 nucleotides: TGTGCCACCAGTGATGCTGGGTTGCGAGGGGGTCGGGAGACCCAGTACTTC.

This clonotype has only one observation. At one end the junction does not follow the germline gene, possibly because of a read error. This rearrangement joins TRBV7-2 to TRBJ1-1; 7 positions agree with TRBD1. The CDR3 is made up of 14 amino acids. Germline CDR1 reads SGHTA; CDR2 reads FQGNSA. For the CDR3, the DNA is TGTGCCAGAAGCTCAGGGACAGCGGGAACTGAAGCTTTCTTT. Translating gives CARSSGTAGTEAFF.

This clonotype was recorded at least ten times. J is TRBJ2-5 and V is TRBV5-1; tentatively, D is TRBD2 (5 bases). The CDR3 has 14 amino acids. CDR1 is SGHRS and CDR2 is YFSETQ in the germline V gene. V was clipped by 4 bases and J by 1 base, with 11 bases between them. CDR3 protein: CASSPRGAQETQYF. The CDR3 DNA follows: TGCGCCAGCAGCCCCCGGGGTGCCCAAGAGACCCAGTACTTC.

This clonotype was observed many times. The chain is built from TRBV20-1 and TRBJ1-4; D uncertain. Germline V gene data show CDR1 as DFQATT and CDR2 as SNEGSKA (reference sequence). This CDR3 is 14 amino acids long. Trimming pared 4 bases from V and 3 bases from J, leaving 12 bases between. CDR3: CSATPQPSNEKLFF. DNA of the CDR3: TGCAGTGCTACCCCTCAGCCATCTAATGAAAAACTGTTTTTT.

The chain uses TRBV5-6 and TRBJ2-1; D is unresolved. Germline V lookup: CDR1 SGHDT, CDR2 YYEEEE. This CDR3 has 16 amino acids. V lost 0 bases, J lost 2 bases, and 12 bases lay in between. Here the CDR3 DNA reads TGTGCCAGCAGCTTGGGTGGGAACTTCCCCTACAATGAGCAGTTCTTC. Its protein is CASSLGGNFPYNEQFF.

In this sample, this clonotype turned up many times. The CDR3 DNA is TGTGCCACCAGTGACCAAGGACTAGGCCCGGCTAATGAGCAGTTCTTC. Translating it yields CATSDQGLGPANEQFF. V and J are TRBV24-1 and TRBJ2-1, with 7 positions matching TRBD2. CDR1 and CDR2 from the germline V gene are KGHDR and SFDVKD. The J segment lost 7 bases and the V segment lost 4 bases, leaving 12 bases of the junction unmatched. CDR3 length equals 16 residues.

This clonotype was seen just once. V usage is TRBV5-1 and J usage is TRBJ2-3, with 12 bases aligning to TRBD2. Unmatched junction bases numbered 10, after V lost 4 bases and J lost 7 bases. The V gene's germline CDR1 is SGHRS and CDR2 YFSETQ. The CDR3 is 16 residues long. The CDR3 DNA follows: TGCGCCAGCAGCAAGGGACTAGCGGGTTCCTCTCATACGCAGTATTTT. Translating it yields CASSKGLAGSSHTQYF.

The genes are TRBV6-2 or TRBV6-3 and TRBJ1-2, with a possible D match to TRBD1 (5 bases). Trimming removed 2 bases from V and 7 bases from J, with 17 bases in between. Germline CDR1 is MNHEY and CDR2 is SVGEGT. The CDR3 has 15 amino acids. The CDR3 coding sequence is TGTGCCAGCAGTTACGGGGGACGTTGGACCGGTGGCTACACCTTC. It is translated as CASSYGGRWTGGYTF.

In its sample, this clonotype was seen a few times. The rearrangement links TRBV15 to TRBJ2-5; no firm D call. Germline V gene lookup returns CDR1 LNHNV and CDR2 YYDKDF (reference sequence). The CDR3 consists of 18 residues. Trimming stripped 3 bases from V and 5 bases from J, with 25 bases between. In DNA, the CDR3 is TGTGCCACCAGCAGCCCGAGATGGACGGGCAGCCTAGGGGAGACCCAGTACTTC. Protein: CATSSPRWTGSLGETQYF.